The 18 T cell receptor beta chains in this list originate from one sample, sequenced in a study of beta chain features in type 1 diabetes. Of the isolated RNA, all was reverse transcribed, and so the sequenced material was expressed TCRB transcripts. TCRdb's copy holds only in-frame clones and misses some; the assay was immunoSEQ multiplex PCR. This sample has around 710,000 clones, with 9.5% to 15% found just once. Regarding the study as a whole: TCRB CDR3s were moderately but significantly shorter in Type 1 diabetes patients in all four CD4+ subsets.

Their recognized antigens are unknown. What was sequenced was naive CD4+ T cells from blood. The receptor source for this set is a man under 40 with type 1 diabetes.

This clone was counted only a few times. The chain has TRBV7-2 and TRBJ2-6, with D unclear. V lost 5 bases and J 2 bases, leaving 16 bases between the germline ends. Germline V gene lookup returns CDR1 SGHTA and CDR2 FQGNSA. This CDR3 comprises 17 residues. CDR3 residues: CASSPNQRRTGANVLTF. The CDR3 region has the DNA TGTGCCAGCAGCCCTAACCAACGTAGGACTGGGGCCAACGTCCTGACTTTC.

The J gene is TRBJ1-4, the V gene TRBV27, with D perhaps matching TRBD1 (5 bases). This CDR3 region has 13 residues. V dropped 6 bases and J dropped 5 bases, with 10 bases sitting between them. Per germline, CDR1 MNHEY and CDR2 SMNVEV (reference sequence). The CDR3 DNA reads TGTGCCAGCAGCGGGAGGACAAATGAAAAACTGTTTTTT. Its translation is CASSGRTNEKLFF.

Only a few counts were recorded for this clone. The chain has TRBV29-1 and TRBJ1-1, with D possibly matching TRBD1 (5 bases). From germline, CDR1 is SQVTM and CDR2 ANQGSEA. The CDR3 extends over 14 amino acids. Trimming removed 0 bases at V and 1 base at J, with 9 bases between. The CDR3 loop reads CSVEDPGWNTEAFF. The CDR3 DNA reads TGCAGCGTTGAAGATCCAGGGTGGAACACTGAAGCTTTCTTT.

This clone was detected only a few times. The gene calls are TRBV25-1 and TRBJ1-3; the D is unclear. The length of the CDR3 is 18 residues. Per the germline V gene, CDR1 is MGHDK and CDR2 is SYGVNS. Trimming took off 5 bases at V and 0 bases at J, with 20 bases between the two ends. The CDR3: CASSPPLGWLSSGNTIYF. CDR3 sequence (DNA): TGTGCCAGCAGTCCCCCATTGGGCTGGTTAAGCTCTGGAAACACCATATATTTT.

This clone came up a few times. The CDR3 reads CASSFFRTSSYEQYF. The DNA of the CDR3 is TGTGCCAGCAGCTTCTTTAGGACGAGCTCCTACGAGCAGTACTTC. The chain uses TRBV7-2 and TRBJ2-7; D uncertain. The germline V gene has CDR1 SGHTA and CDR2 FQGNSA. The length of the CDR3 is 15 residues. V was trimmed by 3 bases and J by 0 bases, leaving 12 bases between them. The whole variable domain, remainder taken from reference TRBV7-2 and TRBJ2-7, is GAGVSQSPSNKVTEKGKDVELRCDPISGHTALYWYRQSLGQGLEFLIYFQGNSAPDKSGLPSDRFSAERTGGSVSTLTIQRTQQEDSAVYLCASSFFRTSSYEQYFGPGTRLTVT.

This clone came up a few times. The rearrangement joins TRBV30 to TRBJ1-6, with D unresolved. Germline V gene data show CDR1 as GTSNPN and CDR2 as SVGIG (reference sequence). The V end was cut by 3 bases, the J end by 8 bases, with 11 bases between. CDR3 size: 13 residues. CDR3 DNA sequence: TGTGCCTGGAGCCAGGCGGAGGATTCACCCCTCCACTTT. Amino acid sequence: CAWSQAEDSPLHF.

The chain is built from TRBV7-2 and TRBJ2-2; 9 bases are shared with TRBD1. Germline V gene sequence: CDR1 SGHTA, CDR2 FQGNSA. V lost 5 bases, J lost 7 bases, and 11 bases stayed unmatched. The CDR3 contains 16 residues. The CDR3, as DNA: TGTGCCAGCAGCCCCCCTAACAGGGGGCAGGGCGGGGAGCTGTTTTTT. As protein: CASSPPNRGQGGELFF.

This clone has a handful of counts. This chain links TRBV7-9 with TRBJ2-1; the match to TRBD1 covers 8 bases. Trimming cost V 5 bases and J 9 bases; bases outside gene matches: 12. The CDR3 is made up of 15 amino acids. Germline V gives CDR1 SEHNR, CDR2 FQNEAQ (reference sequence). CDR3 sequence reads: CASSLTGGYASEQFF. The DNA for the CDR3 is TGTGCCAGCAGCCTAACAGGGGGATATGCGAGTGAGCAGTTCTTC.

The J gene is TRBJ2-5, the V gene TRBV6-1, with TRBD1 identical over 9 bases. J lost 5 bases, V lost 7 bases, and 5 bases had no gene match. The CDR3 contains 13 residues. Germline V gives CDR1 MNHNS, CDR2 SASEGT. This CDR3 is CASKGQGKETQYF. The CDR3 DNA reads TGTGCCAGCAAGGGACAGGGAAAGGAGACCCAGTACTTC.

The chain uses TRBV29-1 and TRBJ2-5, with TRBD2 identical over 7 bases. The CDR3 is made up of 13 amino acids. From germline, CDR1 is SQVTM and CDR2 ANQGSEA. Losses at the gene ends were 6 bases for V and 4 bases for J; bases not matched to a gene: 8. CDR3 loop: CSVGGVAGETQYF. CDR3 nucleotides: TGCAGCGTCGGGGGTGTAGCGGGAGAGACCCAGTACTTC.

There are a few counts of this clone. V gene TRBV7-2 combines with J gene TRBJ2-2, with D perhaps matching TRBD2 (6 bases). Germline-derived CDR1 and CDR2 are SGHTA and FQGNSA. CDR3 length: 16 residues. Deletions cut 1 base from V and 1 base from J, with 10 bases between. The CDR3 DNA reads TGTGCCAGCAGCTTAGTGCGGGGAGGGAACACCGGGGAGCTGTTTTTT. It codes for CASSLVRGGNTGELFF.

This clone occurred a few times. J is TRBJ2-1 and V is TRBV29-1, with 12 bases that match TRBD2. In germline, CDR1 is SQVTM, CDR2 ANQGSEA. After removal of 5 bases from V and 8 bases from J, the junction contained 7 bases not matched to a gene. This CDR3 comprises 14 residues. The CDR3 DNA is TGCAGCGTTTCCGGGACTAGCGGGCGTTATGAGCAGTTCTTC. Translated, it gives CSVSGTSGRYEQFF.

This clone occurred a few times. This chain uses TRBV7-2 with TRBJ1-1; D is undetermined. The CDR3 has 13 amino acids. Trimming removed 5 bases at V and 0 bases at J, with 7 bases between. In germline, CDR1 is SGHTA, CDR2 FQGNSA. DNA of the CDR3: TGTGCCAGCAGCCCTACAGTGAACACTGAAGCTTTCTTT. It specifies CASSPTVNTEAFF.

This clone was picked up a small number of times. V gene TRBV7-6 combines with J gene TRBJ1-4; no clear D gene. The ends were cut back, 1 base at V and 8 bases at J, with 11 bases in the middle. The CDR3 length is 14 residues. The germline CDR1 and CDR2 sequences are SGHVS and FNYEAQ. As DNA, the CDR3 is TGTGCCAGCAGCTTAGAATGGGCACCCGAAAAACTGTTTTTT. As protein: CASSLEWAPEKLFF.

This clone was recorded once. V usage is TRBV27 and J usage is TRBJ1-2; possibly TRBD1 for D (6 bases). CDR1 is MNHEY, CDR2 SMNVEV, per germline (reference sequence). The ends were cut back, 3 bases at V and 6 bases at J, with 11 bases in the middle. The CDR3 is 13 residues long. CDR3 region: CASSFNRAHGYTF. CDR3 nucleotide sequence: TGTGCCAGCAGTTTTAACAGGGCCCATGGCTACACCTTC.

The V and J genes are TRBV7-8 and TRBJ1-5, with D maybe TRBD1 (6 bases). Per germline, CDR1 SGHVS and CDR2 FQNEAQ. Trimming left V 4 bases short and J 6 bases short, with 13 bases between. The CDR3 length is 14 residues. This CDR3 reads CASSSRQERQPQHF. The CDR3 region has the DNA TGTGCCAGCAGCTCGCGACAGGAACGTCAGCCCCAGCATTTT.

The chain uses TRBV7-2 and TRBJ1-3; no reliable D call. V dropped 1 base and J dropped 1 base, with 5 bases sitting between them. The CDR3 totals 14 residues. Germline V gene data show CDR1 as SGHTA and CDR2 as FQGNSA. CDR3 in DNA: TGTGCCAGCAGCTTAGTAGAGTCTGGAAACACCATATATTTT. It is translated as CASSLVESGNTIYF.

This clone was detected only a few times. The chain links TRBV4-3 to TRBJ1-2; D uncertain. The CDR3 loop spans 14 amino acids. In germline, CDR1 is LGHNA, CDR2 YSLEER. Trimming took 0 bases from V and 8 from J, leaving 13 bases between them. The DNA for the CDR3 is TGCGCCAGCAGCCAAGATTATCAGGCGCCCGGCTACACCTTC. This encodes CASSQDYQAPGYTF.